This T cell receptor beta chain was retrieved from a study of T cell changes during pregnancy in multiple sclerosis. The CDR3 length is 17 residues. Trimming removed 3 bases from V and 0 bases from J, with 16 bases in between. Germline V lookup: CDR1 LNHDA, CDR2 SQIVND (reference sequence). Profiled with immunoSEQ multiplex PCR; TCRdb holds only in-frame clones, not every one. The sample carries 60,000 to 65,000 clones, roughly 90% recorded once. The clonotype comes from a female donor with multiple sclerosis, enrolled in a pregnancy study. This chain connects TRBV19 to TRBJ2-3; D is perhaps TRBD1 (6 bases). Sequences were derived from peripheral blood, sampled in the first trimester of pregnancy. CDR3 bases: TGTGCCAGTAGTATCGGGATACAGGGTTCGAGCACAGATACGCAGTATTTT. It codes for CASSIGIQGSSTDTQYF.